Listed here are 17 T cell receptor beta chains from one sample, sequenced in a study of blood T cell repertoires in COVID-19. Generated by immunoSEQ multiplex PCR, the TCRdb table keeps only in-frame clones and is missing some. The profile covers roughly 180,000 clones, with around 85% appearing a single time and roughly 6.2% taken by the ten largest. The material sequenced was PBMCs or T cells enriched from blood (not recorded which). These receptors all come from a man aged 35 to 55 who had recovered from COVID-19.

CDR3 region: CASSTRQGSNEKLFF. The CDR3 region has the DNA TGTGCCAGTAGTACAAGACAGGGTTCTAATGAAAAACTGTTTTTT. The V gene is TRBV19, the J gene TRBJ1-4; 7 nucleotides match TRBD1. Germline V lookup: CDR1 LNHDA, CDR2 SQIVND (reference sequence). The CDR3 totals 15 residues. Trimming took 4 bases from V and 3 from J; bases not matched to a gene: 5.

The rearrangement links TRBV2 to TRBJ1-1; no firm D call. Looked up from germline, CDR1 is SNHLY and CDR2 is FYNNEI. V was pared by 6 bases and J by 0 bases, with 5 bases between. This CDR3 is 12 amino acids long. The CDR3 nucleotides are TGTGCCAGCAGCAGGATGAACACTGAAGCTTTCTTT. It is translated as CASSRMNTEAFF. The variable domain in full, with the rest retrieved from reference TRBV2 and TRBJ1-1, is EPEVTQTPSHQVTQMGQEVILRCVPISNHLYFYWYRQILGQKVEFLVSFYNNEISEKSEIFDDQFSVERPDGSNFTLKIRSTKLEDSAMYFCASSRMNTEAFFGQGTRLTVV.

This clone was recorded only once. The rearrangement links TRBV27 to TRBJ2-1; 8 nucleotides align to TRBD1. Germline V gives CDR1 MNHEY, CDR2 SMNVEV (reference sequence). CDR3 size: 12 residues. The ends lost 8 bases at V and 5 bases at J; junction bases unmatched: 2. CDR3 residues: CASWTGHNEQFF. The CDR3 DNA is TGTGCCAGCTGGACAGGGCACAATGAGCAGTTCTTC.

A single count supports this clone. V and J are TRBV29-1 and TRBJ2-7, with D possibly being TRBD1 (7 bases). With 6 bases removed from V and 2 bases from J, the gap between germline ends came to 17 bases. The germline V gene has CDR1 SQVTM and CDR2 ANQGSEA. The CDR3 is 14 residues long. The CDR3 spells CSVNPTGEAYEQYF. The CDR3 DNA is TGCAGCGTAAATCCTACAGGGGAGGCCTACGAGCAGTACTTC.

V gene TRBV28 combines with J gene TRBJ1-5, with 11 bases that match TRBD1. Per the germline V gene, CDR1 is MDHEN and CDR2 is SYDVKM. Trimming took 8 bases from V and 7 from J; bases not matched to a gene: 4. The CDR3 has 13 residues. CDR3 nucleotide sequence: TGTGCCAGCGGGGGGACAGGGGGACAGCCCCAGCATTTT. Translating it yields CASGGTGGQPQHF.

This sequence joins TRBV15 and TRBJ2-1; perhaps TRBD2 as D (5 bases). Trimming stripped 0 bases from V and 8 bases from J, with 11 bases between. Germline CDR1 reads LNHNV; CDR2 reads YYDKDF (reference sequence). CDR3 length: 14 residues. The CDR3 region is CATSRDQMRDEQFF. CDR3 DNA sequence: TGTGCCACCAGCAGAGATCAGATGAGGGATGAGCAGTTCTTC.

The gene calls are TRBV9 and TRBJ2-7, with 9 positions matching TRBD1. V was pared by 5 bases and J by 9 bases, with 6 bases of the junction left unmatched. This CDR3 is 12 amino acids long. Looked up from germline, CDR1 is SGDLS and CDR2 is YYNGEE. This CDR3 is CASRGTGIRQYF. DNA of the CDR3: TGTGCCAGCAGGGGGACAGGGATAAGGCAGTACTTC. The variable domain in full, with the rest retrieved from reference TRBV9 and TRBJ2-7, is DSGVTQTPKHLITATGQRVTLRCSPRSGDLSVYWYQQSLDQGLQFLIQYYNGEERAKGNILERFSAQQFPDLHSELNLSSLELGDSALYFCASRGTGIRQYFGPGTRLTVT.

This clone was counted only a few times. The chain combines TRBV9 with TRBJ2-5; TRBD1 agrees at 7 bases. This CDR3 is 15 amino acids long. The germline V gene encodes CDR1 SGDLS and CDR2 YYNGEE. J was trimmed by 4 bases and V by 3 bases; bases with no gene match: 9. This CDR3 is CASSAGTAVGETQYF. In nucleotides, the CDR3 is TGTGCCAGCAGCGCAGGGACAGCCGTTGGAGAGACCCAGTACTTC.

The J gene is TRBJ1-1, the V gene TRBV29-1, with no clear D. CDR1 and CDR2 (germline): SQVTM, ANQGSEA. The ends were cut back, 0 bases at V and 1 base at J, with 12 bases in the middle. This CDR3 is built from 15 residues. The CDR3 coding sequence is TGCAGCGTTGAAGATAATTGGGGAGAGAACACTGAAGCTTTCTTT. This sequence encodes CSVEDNWGENTEAFF.

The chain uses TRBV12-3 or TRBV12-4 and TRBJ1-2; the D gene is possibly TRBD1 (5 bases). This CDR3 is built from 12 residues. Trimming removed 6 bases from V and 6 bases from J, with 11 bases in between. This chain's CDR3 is CASSRGTDGYTF. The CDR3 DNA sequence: TGTGCCAGCAGCCGCGGGACTGATGGCTACACCTTC.

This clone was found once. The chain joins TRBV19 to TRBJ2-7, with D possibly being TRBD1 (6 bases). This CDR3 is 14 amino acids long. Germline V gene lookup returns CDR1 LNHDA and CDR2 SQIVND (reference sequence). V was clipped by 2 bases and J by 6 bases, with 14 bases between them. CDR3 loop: CASSIWGTRGEQYF. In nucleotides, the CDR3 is TGTGCCAGTAGTATATGGGGGACACGGGGCGAGCAGTACTTC.

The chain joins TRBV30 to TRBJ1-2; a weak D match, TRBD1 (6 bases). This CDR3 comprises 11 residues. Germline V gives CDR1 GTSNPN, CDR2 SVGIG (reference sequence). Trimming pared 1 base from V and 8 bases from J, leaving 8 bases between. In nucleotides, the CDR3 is TGTGCCTGGAGTGGGGGGGGCGGCTACACCTTC. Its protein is CAWSGGGGYTF.

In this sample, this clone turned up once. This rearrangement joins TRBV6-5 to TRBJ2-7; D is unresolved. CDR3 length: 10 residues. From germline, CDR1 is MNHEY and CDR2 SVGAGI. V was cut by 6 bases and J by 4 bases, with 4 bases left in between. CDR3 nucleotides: TGTGCCAGCAGGACTTACGAGCAGTACTTC. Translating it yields CASRTYEQYF.

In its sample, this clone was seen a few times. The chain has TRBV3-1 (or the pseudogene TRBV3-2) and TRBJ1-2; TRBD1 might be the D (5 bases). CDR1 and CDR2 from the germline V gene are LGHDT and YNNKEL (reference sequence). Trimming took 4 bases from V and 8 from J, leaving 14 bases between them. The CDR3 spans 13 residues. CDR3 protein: CASSPGGRIGYTF. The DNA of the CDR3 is TGTGCCAGCAGCCCGGGGGGGAGGATCGGCTACACCTTC.

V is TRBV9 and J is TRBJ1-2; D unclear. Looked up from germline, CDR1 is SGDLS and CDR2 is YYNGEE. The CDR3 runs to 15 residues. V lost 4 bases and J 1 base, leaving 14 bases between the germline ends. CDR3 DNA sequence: TGTGCCAGCAGCCCCGCCGGCCGGGGTAACTATGGCTACACCTTC. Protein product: CASSPAGRGNYGYTF.

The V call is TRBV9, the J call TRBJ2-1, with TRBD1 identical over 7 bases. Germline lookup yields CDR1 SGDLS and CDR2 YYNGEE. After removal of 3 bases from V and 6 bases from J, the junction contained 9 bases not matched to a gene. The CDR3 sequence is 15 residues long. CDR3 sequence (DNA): TGTGCCAGCAGCGCAGGGGACAGCCCTACCAATGAGCAGTTCTTC. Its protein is CASSAGDSPTNEQFF.

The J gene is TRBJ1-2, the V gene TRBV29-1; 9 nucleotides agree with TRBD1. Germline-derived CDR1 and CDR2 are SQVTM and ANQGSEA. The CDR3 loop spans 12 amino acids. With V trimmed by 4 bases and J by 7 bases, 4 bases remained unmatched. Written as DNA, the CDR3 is TGCAGCGTTGGGGACAGGGAGTCTGGCTACACCTTC. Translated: CSVGDRESGYTF.